This T cell receptor beta chain was obtained from a study of siplizumab effects on memory and regulatory T cells (dated 2019 in TCRdb). Concerning the study at large: The study looked at the effect of siplizumab, an anti-CD2 antibody, on alloreactive T-cell subsets in allogeneic mixed lymphocyte reactions made from human PBMCs.

Receptor libraries were prepared by the immunoSEQ multiplex PCR assay. Approximately 100,000 TCR templates per sample were assayed on the deep sequencing platform. Genomic DNA extracted from sorted T cells was used for TCRbeta CDR3 sequencing. The authors' analysis ran thus. The R programming language was used for clonal analysis of TCRbeta CDR3 data. Unstimulated samples were compared with post-reaction CFSE-low samples to define alloreactive CD4+ and CD8+ clones. Regulatory or non-regulatory origin of alloreactive CD4+ clones was assigned by matching sequences to the sorted unstimulated Treg and non-Treg repertoires. The immuneACCESS repertoire file appears here via TCRdb, limited to in-frame rearrangements. These files lack a portion of the clones; in checked studies, under half of the deficit traces to unresolved V genes, and the cause of the others is not known. V, J and clone size derive from that table, while D and trimming were established from the DNA sequence. This sample holds about 100,000 clones; approximately 92% were observed only once. The ten most abundant clones make up approximately 0.15% of the sample.

Findings and caveats that apply to the study as a whole: Unstimulated naive T cells appeared to be more diverse than memory T cells, and naive cells seemed to make a substantial contribution to the alloresponse. Roughly 75-97% of proliferating CD4+ or CD8+ clones could not be assigned a naive or memory phenotype. Siplizumab significantly reduced the cumulative frequency of alloreactive sequences traceable to unstimulated CD4+ memory T cells. In reactions with siplizumab, an average of approximately 70% of mappable alloreactive CD4+ clones were Treg-derived, compared with roughly 30% in control reactions. Because sequences below about 10^-5 frequency were poorly captured, only a minor fraction of alloreactive clones could be mapped to unstimulated subsets. Whether proliferating Tregs from siplizumab cultures actually had suppressive function was not functionally confirmed.

Sorted unstimulated T cells and proliferating T cells recovered from mixed lymphocyte reactions were subjected to TCRbeta CDR3 sequencing. Fresh whole blood from around 11 HLA-typed healthy donors was used to isolate PBMCs. About this clone itself: The antigen it binds to is not known. Within one base of it there is no much larger clone, and no base qualities were kept.

The CDR3 runs 16 amino acids, cysteine and phenylalanine included. Only the CDR3 DNA is retained, 48 bases long and in frame from the first base. V has 2 bases trimmed and J has 1 base trimmed; junction bases matching no gene number 6. Taken from the germline V gene, the CDR1 and CDR2 loops are MNHEY and SVGAGI. What was sequenced was CD4+ T cells sorted from blood. This sequence originates from a human donor in good health. This chain is built from TRBV6-5 and TRBJ1-2, and 8 junctional nucleotides match TRBD1. The sequence in DNA is TGTGCCAGCAGTTACCCCGGACAGGGCCTTAACTATGGCTACACCTTC. Translation gives CASSYPGQGLNYGYTF.